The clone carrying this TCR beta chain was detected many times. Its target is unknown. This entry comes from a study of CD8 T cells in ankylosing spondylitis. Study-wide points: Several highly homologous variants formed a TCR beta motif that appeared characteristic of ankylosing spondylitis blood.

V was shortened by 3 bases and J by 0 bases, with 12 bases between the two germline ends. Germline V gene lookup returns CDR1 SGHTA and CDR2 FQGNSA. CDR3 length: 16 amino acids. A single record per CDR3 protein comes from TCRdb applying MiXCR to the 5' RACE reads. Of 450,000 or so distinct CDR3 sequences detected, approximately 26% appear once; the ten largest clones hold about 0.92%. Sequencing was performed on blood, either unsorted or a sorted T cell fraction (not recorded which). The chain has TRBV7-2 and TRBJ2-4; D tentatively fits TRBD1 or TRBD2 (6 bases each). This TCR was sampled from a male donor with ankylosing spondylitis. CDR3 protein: CASSFNRDLAKNIQYF. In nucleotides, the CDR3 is TGTGCCAGCAGCTTTAACAGGGACTTAGCCAAAAACATTCAGTACTTC.